This entry is about one T cell receptor (beta chain). This clonotype has a handful of counts. It has no known antigen specificity. Base qualities are missing; no much larger clone stands one base away. The time point label on this specimen signifies: patch test 3, about 24 weeks after DPC sensitization. Interpreted using the paper, the treatment or condition label stands for: therapeutic diphenylcyclopropenone sensitization with weekly scalp DPC. At each patch-test visit, blood was drawn before the patch test was applied. Eligible patients were aged 18 to 70, diagnosed with alopecia, deemed suitable for DPC therapy, and excluded if pregnant. Total RNA was isolated from unfractionated whole blood collected in Tempus Blood RNA tubes. To prepare the library, RACE was applied. The sequencer was a NextSeq 500. Library preparation attached unique molecular identifiers to individual cDNA molecules for quantitative, reproducible TCR counting. From each blood RNA sample, both TCR alpha and TCR beta chains were sequenced. Regarding the original processing steps: A median of roughly 100,000 TCRs per sample was observed, with a range of about 20,000 to 750,000. The Decombinator software suite was used to annotate the V, J and CDR3 of the TCR reads. For PS versus PT1 abundance plots, all samples were subsampled to the same number of TCRs (28,000). TCRs were defined as expanded if absent before sensitization and observed at least eight times at the 2-week time point. TCRdb handled the public reads itself, with Q25 trimming in fastp and clone calling in MiXCR, and kept productive beta chains. All rows with the same CDR3 protein become a single entry with the most common DNA and genes. TCRdb, not the original authors, processed these V and J calls. Recorded for this sample are 130,000 or so distinct CDR3 sequences; approximately 10% of them occurred a single time. The top ten clones comprise about 2.4% of the sample.

This entry comes from a study of human T cells and chemical hapten exposure (dated by TCRdb to about 2021). Notes on the research overall: For sensitization, 2% DPC in acetone was applied to an approximately 2 cm by approximately 2 cm area of upper inner arm skin. Libraries were pooled for sequencing, and per-sample TCR yields varied mainly because of small differences in library volumes within the pool. Peripheral blood TCR repertoire changes were tracked in vivo in alopecia patients during primary and secondary sensitization to the hapten diphenylcyclopropenone (DPC). Blood for TCR sequencing was provided by twenty-nine alopecia patients at one to four time points (pre-sensitization, 2, 6 and 24 weeks). Throughout the study period of around 24 weeks, patients also received therapeutic DPC doses to the scalp every week. The patient cohort, mostly female, included alopecia areata with under or over 50% scalp involvement, alopecia totalis and alopecia universalis. Blood was sampled from patients pre-sensitization (week 0) and at 2, 6 and about 24 weeks after DPC sensitization. Patch testing was performed on the upper back with Finn chambers containing 0.01% DPC, and the patch tests were scored after 6 days according to International Contact Dermatitis Research Group standards. Here is what the overall study found, with its caveats: All patients had alopecia, a presumed autoimmune disease, so their immune response might differ from that of healthy individuals. Compared with pre-sensitization or healthy control sets, expanded TCRs formed significantly more large CDR3 similarity clusters, which is consistent with antigen-driven responses. DPC sensitization did not change the number of TCRs with a frequency above 1 in 1000, and there was no evidence of changes in global repertoire structure. Patch test score correlated positively with the number of PT1 expanded TCRs, reaching significance at thresholds 8, 16 and 32 but not at 4. After repeated subsampling, the strength of the expansion versus patch-test correlation and the threshold at which it became significant changed.

Unmatched junction bases come to 10, with V trimmed by 5 bases and J by 7 bases. Including the terminal cysteine and phenylalanine, the CDR3 comprises 16 residues. Only CDR3 DNA remains: 48 bases, in frame from the first base. The rearranged segments are TRBV12-3 or TRBV12-4 and TRBJ2-1, with 11 bases matching TRBD1. The specimen was whole blood, collected in connection with sensitization to the hapten diphenylcyclopropenone (DPC). This sequence originates from a woman aged 45-65 years with alopecia areata. Some clones in this sample may be carry-over from other donors' samples. The bases are TGTGCCAGCAGTCCTCGGACAGGGGGCCGGGATAATGAGCAGTTCTTC. Its translation reads: CASSPRTGGRDNEQFF.